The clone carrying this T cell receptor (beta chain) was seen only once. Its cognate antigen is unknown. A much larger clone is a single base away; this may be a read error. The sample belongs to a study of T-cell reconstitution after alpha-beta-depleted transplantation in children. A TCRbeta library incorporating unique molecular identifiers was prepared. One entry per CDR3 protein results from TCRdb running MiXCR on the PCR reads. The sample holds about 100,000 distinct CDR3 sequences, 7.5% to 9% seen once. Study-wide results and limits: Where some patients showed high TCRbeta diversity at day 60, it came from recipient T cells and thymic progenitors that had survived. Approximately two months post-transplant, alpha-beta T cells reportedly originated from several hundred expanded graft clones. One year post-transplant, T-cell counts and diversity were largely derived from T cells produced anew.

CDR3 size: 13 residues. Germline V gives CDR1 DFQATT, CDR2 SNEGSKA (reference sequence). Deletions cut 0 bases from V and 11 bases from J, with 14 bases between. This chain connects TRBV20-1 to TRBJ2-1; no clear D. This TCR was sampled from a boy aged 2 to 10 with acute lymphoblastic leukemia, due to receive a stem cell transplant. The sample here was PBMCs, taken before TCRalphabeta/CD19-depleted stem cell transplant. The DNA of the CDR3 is TGCAGTGCTAGAGATTTAGACCGAAGTAAGCAGTTCTTC. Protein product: CSARDLDRSKQFF.